Following are 32 T cell receptor beta chains from one sample sequenced in a study of T cells in Graves' hyperthyroidism and ophthalmopathy. The TCR beta CDR3 regions underwent amplification using RNA transcripts as the source. The HTBI set primed first-round TCR CDR3 RT-PCR. TCRdb analysed the multiplex PCR reads with MiXCR anew, one entry per CDR3 protein. The sample has roughly 500,000 distinct CDR3 sequences; 46% are singletons. The sample was peripheral blood or thyroid tissue (not recorded which). These receptors came from an adult woman with Graves' disease, either hyperthyroidism or ophthalmopathy (not recorded which).

This clonotype showed up just a few times. This chain uses TRBV10-3 with TRBJ1-2; 8 positions agree with TRBD1. This CDR3 comprises 14 residues. The trim removed 3 bases at V and 6 bases at J, leaving 6 bases unmatched. CDR1 ENHRY and CDR2 SYGVKD come from the germline V gene. In nucleotides, the CDR3 is TGTGCCATCAGTGATTGGGGACAGGAAGATGGCTACACCTTC. This sequence encodes CAISDWGQEDGYTF.

This clonotype was detected only a few times. The chain combines TRBV27 with TRBJ1-6; no clear D gene. Trimming cost V 1 base and J 9 bases, with 7 bases left between them. Germline V gives CDR1 MNHEY, CDR2 SMNVEV (reference sequence). The CDR3 has 13 amino acids. DNA of the CDR3: TGTGCCAGCAGTTTATATACACCTTCACCCCTCCACTTT. This gives the protein CASSLYTPSPLHF.

This clonotype was observed many times. The chain combines TRBV2 with TRBJ1-1; tentatively, D is TRBD1 (6 bases). The ends were cut back, 5 bases at V and 3 bases at J, with 10 bases in the middle. Germline V gene lookup returns CDR1 SNHLY and CDR2 FYNNEI. CDR3 size: 13 residues. The CDR3 sequence: CASSIHRDTEAFF. The CDR3 DNA sequence: TGTGCCAGCAGTATTCACAGGGACACTGAAGCTTTCTTT. Using reference TRBV2 and TRBJ1-1 for the parts outside the CDR3, the full variable domain is EPEVTQTPSHQVTQMGQEVILRCVPISNHLYFYWYRQILGQKVEFLVSFYNNEISEKSEIFDDQFSVERPDGSNFTLKIRSTKLEDSAMYFCASSIHRDTEAFFGQGTRLTVV.

The chain employs TRBV10-3 and TRBJ1-2, with D possibly being TRBD1 (5 bases). CDR1 is ENHRY and CDR2 is SYGVKD in the germline V gene. Trimming shortened V by 4 bases and J by 2 bases, and 26 bases separated the two germline ends. CDR3 length: 19 amino acids. The DNA for the CDR3 is TGTGCCATCAGTGCTTTGAGGGGCAGTCCCACCGTAGGGAACTATGGCTACACCTTC. This codes for CAISALRGSPTVGNYGYTF.

This clonotype was observed once. The J gene is TRBJ2-7, the V gene TRBV12-3 or TRBV12-4; 9 bases agree with TRBD1. The CDR3 spans 14 residues. With 8 bases clipped from V and 5 bases from J, the junction kept 10 bases outside the gene matches. The CDR3 protein is CASGRHRGRDEQYF. CDR3 DNA sequence: TGTGCCAGCGGGAGACACAGGGGGCGCGACGAGCAGTACTTC.

The V and J genes are TRBV12-3 or TRBV12-4 and TRBJ1-3; D is uncertain. Trimming removed 6 bases at V and 2 bases at J, with 8 bases between. This CDR3 contains 13 residues. The CDR3 region has the DNA TGTGCCAGCAGGTCGATGGCTGGAAACACCATATATTTT. Its translation: CASRSMAGNTIYF.

DNA of the CDR3: TGTGCCAGCAGGCTGACTGATAACTACGAGCAGTACTTC. Amino acid sequence: CASRLTDNYEQYF. The rearrangement uses TRBV12-3 or TRBV12-4 and TRBJ2-7; D unresolved. The CDR3 length is 13 residues. V was trimmed by 6 bases and J by 3 bases, leaving 12 bases between them.

This clonotype was seen ten or more times. The CDR3 DNA is TGTGCCAGCATGCTACGGGTCGGCGGCTATGGCTACACCTTC. It codes for CASMLRVGGYGYTF. The chain joins TRBV6-5 to TRBJ1-2, with unresolved D. Germline V gene lookup returns CDR1 MNHEY and CDR2 SVGAGI. Trimming shortened V by 7 bases and J by 4 bases, and 16 bases separated the two germline ends. The CDR3 length is 14 residues.

This clonotype showed up many times. The chain recombines TRBV7-9 with TRBJ2-7; no clear D gene. Trimming took off 2 bases at V and 4 bases at J, with 9 bases between the two ends. The length of the CDR3 is 13 residues. CDR1 and CDR2 (germline): SEHNR, FQNEAQ (reference sequence). The CDR3 bases are TGTGCCAGCAGCTTAATCGGGCTTTACGAGCAGTACTTC. It specifies CASSLIGLYEQYF. Based on the CDR3 plus reference TRBV7-9 and TRBJ2-7, the full variable domain is DTGVSQNPRHKITKRGQNVTFRCDPISEHNRLYWYRQTLGQGPEFLTYFQNEAQLEKSRLLSDRFSAERPKGSFSTLEIQRTEQGDSAMYLCASSLIGLYEQYFGPGTRLTVT.

As to this clonotype: Germline is not matched at one junction end, which may reflect a read error. J is TRBJ1-5 and V is TRBV10-3, with D maybe TRBD1 (6 bases). This CDR3 has 15 residues. Germline V gene lookup returns CDR1 ENHRY and CDR2 SYGVKD. The DNA of the CDR3 is TGTGCCATCAGTGCGTTAACAGGGCCGAATCGGCCCCAGCATTTT. It yields the protein CAISALTGPNRPQHF.

The chain combines TRBV15 with TRBJ1-3; no clear D gene. Germline V lookup: CDR1 LNHNV, CDR2 YYDKDF (reference sequence). The CDR3 totals 14 residues. V was pared by 1 base and J by 4 bases, with 8 bases between. DNA for the CDR3: TGTGCCACCAGCAGAGGACTGGTGGGAAACACCATATATTTT. The encoded protein is CATSRGLVGNTIYF. The variable domain in full, with the rest retrieved from reference TRBV15 and TRBJ1-3, is DAMVIQNPRYQVTQFGKPVTLSCSQTLNHNVMYWYQQKSSQAPKLLFHYYDKDFNNEADTPDNFQSRRPNTSFCFLDIRSPGLGDTAMYLCATSRGLVGNTIYFGEGSWLTVV.

The V call is TRBV27, the J call TRBJ2-7; D gene uncertain. Trimming took off 3 bases at V and 2 bases at J, with 8 bases between the two ends. Per germline, CDR1 MNHEY and CDR2 SMNVEV (reference sequence). The CDR3 is 13 amino acids. CDR3 amino acids: CASSFASTYEQYF. CDR3 DNA: TGTGCCAGCAGTTTCGCCTCTACCTACGAGCAGTACTTC.

The chain combines TRBV25-1 with TRBJ1-6, with D possibly being TRBD1 (6 bases). Germline lookup yields CDR1 MGHDK and CDR2 SYGVNS. The CDR3 is 12 residues long. CDR3 loop: CAGRQGNSPLHF. For the CDR3, the DNA is TGTGCGGGAAGGCAGGGGAATTCACCCCTCCACTTT.

About this clonotype: This is likely a read error, given that the CDR3 carries no conserved phenylalanine or tryptophan at its end. It is unclear where the CDR3 begins or ends on the DNA, so no DNA is shown, and the CDR3 is as TCRdb lists it. The CDR3 reads CASSTKTERRLETQYL. The chain joins TRBV12-2 to TRBJ2-5; TRBD1 is taken as the D call from the table, unchecked against the DNA. TRBV12-2 constitutes a pseudogene. The CDR3 has 16 residues if both end residues are counted.

In its sample, this clonotype was seen many times. In DNA, the CDR3 is TGTGCCAGCAGGGGTCTAGCGGGAAGAACCTACGAGCAGTACTTC. It is translated as CASRGLAGRTYEQYF. The rearrangement links TRBV2 to TRBJ2-7; 9 nucleotides match TRBD2. CDR3 length: 15 residues. Per the germline V gene, CDR1 is SNHLY and CDR2 is FYNNEI. The junction had 8 bases not matched to a gene; V was cut back by 6 bases and J by 2 bases.

This clonotype was recorded many times. This chain joins TRBV7-2 and TRBJ2-7; weak D call: TRBD1 (7 bases). Germline loops: CDR1 SGHTA, CDR2 FQGNSA. With 11 bases removed from V and 7 bases from J, the gap between germline ends came to 21 bases. This CDR3 has 13 amino acids. The CDR3 region has the DNA TGTGCCGCCTCTCCCACATCAGGGGGGGAGCAGTACTTC. As protein: CAASPTSGGEQYF.

Comment on this clonotype: A much more abundant neighbour one base away suggests this may be a read error. The chain is built from TRBV5-4 and TRBJ1-1; D gene uncertain. Trimming left V 3 bases short and J 1 base short, with 10 bases between. Germline assignment: CDR1 SGHNT and CDR2 YYREEE (reference sequence). The CDR3 runs 14 residues. CDR3 DNA: TGTGCCAGCAGCTGGGGTGGGCAGAACACTGAAGCTTTCTTT. It codes for CASSWGGQNTEAFF. Full variable domain (missing parts from reference TRBV5-4 and TRBJ1-1): ETGVTQSPTHLIKTRGQQVTLRCSSQSGHNTVSWYQQALGQGPQFIFQYYREEENGRGNFPPRFSGLQFPNYSSELNVNALELDDSALYLCASSWGGQNTEAFFGQGTRLTVV.

This clonotype was seen repeatedly, ten times or more. The genes are TRBV24-1 and TRBJ1-1; the match to TRBD1 covers 12 bases. The germline V gene encodes CDR1 KGHDR and CDR2 SFDVKD. CDR3 length: 15 amino acids. V was pared by 2 bases and J by 4 bases, with 1 base of the junction left unmatched. As DNA, the CDR3 is TGTGCCACCAGTGATTCGGGACAGGGGGCCACTGAAGCTTTCTTT. It codes for CATSDSGQGATEAFF.

This clonotype was observed many times. This chain joins TRBV20-1 and TRBJ1-4; maybe TRBD1 (6 bases). V lost 5 bases and J 3 bases, leaving 13 bases between the germline ends. Per the germline V gene, CDR1 is DFQATT and CDR2 is SNEGSKA (reference sequence). The CDR3 has 14 amino acids. CDR3 loop: CSALWGGPNEKLFF. The CDR3 region has the DNA TGCAGTGCTCTTTGGGGGGGGCCTAATGAAAAACTGTTTTTT.

This clonotype was counted many times. The genes are TRBV11-2 and TRBJ2-7, with 10 nucleotides matching TRBD2. The ends lost 1 base at V and 2 bases at J; junction bases unmatched: 8. CDR1 and CDR2 from the germline V gene are SGHAT and FQNNGV. The CDR3 extends over 17 amino acids. The CDR3 is CASSLVADLAGAYEQYF. The CDR3 region has the DNA TGTGCCAGCAGCTTAGTGGCCGACCTAGCGGGGGCCTACGAGCAGTACTTC.

The CDR3 DNA reads TGTGCCACCCAGACCTGGGGGATGAACACTGAAGCTTTCTTT. This gives the protein CATQTWGMNTEAFF. This chain connects TRBV10-3 to TRBJ1-1; tentatively, D is TRBD1 (5 bases). The germline V gene has CDR1 ENHRY and CDR2 SYGVKD. The CDR3 is 14 amino acids. Trimming stripped 10 bases from V and 0 bases from J, with 15 bases between.

The gene calls are TRBV10-3 and TRBJ1-1, with a tentative D call TRBD1 (6 bases). Trimming shortened V by 4 bases and J by 11 bases, and 11 bases separated the two germline ends. The CDR3 extends over 11 amino acids. CDR1 is ENHRY and CDR2 is SYGVKD in the germline V gene. Here the CDR3 reads CAISAGADAFF. The CDR3 DNA is TGTGCCATCAGTGCGGGGGCGGATGCTTTCTTT.

The rearrangement uses TRBV7-2 and TRBJ1-4; D remains unclear. V lost 0 bases and J lost 11, with 10 bases in between. This CDR3 spans 13 amino acids. Germline assignment: CDR1 SGHTA and CDR2 FQGNSA. DNA for the CDR3: TGTGCCAGCAGCTTAGCGTGGGGTGCGAAACTGTTTTTT. Its translation: CASSLAWGAKLFF.

This sequence joins TRBV4-3 and TRBJ1-3; D call uncertain. The CDR3 contains 14 residues. Germline lookup yields CDR1 LGHNA and CDR2 YSLEER. V gave up 1 base and J gave up 8 bases, with 12 bases separating them. The CDR3 is CASSQVGWRDTIYF. CDR3 coding DNA: TGCGCCAGCAGCCAAGTGGGGTGGCGGGACACCATATATTTT.

This clonotype has only a few counts. V gene TRBV29-1 combines with J gene TRBJ1-1; no definite D call. Between the trimmed V and J ends, which lost 6 bases and 2 bases, there was a span of 10 bases. Germline V gives CDR1 SQVTM, CDR2 ANQGSEA. The CDR3 is made up of 12 amino acids. CDR3 DNA sequence: TGCAGCGTAGATGTCCCTAACACTGAAGCTTTCTTT. This translates into CSVDVPNTEAFF.

The CDR3 nucleotides read TGTGCCAGTTCCTTGTATGGGCCCTCCTCTGGGGCCAACGTCCTGACTTTC. It encodes CASSLYGPSSGANVLTF. The genes are TRBV19 and TRBJ2-6; D is unresolved. Germline V gene data show CDR1 as LNHDA and CDR2 as SQIVND (reference sequence). V lost 8 bases and J 0 bases, leaving 17 bases between the germline ends. The CDR3 runs to 17 residues.

This clonotype was found a few times. The chain combines TRBV3-1 with TRBJ1-2; possible D gene TRBD1, 6 bases. Trimming pared 0 bases from V and 2 bases from J, leaving 13 bases between. The CDR3 has 16 amino acids. Germline CDR1 and CDR2: LGHDT and YNNKEL (reference sequence). The CDR3 DNA follows: TGTGCCAGCAGCCAAGATTCTGGGGGGGCCAACTATGGCTACACCTTC. Translating gives CASSQDSGGANYGYTF.

This clonotype appeared a few times. Given the absence of the conserved phenylalanine or tryptophan at the CDR3 end, a read error is likely. This chain uses TRBV2 with TRBJ1-4; D is undetermined. This CDR3 comprises 11 residues. Germline V gene sequence: CDR1 SNHLY, CDR2 FYNNEI. Trimming removed 3 bases at V and 14 bases at J, with 10 bases between. Written as DNA, the CDR3 is TGTGCCAGCAGTGATACTGGCAGCCTGTTTGTT. It is translated as CASSDTGSLFV.

This clonotype came up a few times. The rearrangement uses TRBV30 and TRBJ1-1; no reliable D call. CDR3 size: 13 residues. V shed 2 bases and J shed 1 base, with 8 bases lying between them. Germline V CDR1 and CDR2: GTSNPN, SVGIG (reference sequence). The CDR3 DNA follows: TGTGCCTGGAGTATACAGACGAACACTGAAGCTTTCTTT. Translating gives CAWSIQTNTEAFF. The entire variable domain, with the rest obtained from reference TRBV30 and TRBJ1-1, is as follows: SQTIHQWPATLVQPVGSPLSLECTVEGTSNPNLYWYRQAAGRGLQLLFYSVGIGQISSEVPQNLSASRPQDRQFILSSKKLLLSDSGFYLCAWSIQTNTEAFFGQGTRLTVV.

This sequence joins TRBV5-1 and TRBJ1-1; no reliable D call. This CDR3 is built from 13 residues. Germline CDR1 is SGHRS and CDR2 is YFSETQ. Between the trimmed V and J ends, which lost 0 bases and 4 bases, there was a span of 7 bases. CDR3: CASSLEDLTEAFF. The DNA of the CDR3 is TGCGCCAGCAGCTTGGAAGATCTCACTGAAGCTTTCTTT.

As regards this clonotype: A much larger clone differs by one base, so this may be a read error. The rearrangement joins TRBV20-1 to TRBJ2-7; D perhaps matches TRBD1 (6 bases). The CDR3 covers 17 residues. Looked up from germline, CDR1 is DFQATT and CDR2 is SNEGSKA (reference sequence). The CDR3 region has the DNA TGCAGTGCTAGTTTAATGGAGGCGTCAGGGGATCGGTACGAGCAGTGCTTC. Protein sequence: CSASLMEASGDRYEQCF.

This clonotype was detected a few times. This chain links TRBV29-1 with TRBJ1-1, with D perhaps matching TRBD1 (5 bases). Trimming pared 6 bases from V and 0 bases from J, leaving 17 bases between. This CDR3 region has 15 residues. Germline V gives CDR1 SQVTM, CDR2 ANQGSEA. CDR3 sequence: CSVGTDNGMNTEAFF. CDR3 DNA sequence: TGCAGCGTAGGTACGGACAATGGGATGAACACTGAAGCTTTCTTT.